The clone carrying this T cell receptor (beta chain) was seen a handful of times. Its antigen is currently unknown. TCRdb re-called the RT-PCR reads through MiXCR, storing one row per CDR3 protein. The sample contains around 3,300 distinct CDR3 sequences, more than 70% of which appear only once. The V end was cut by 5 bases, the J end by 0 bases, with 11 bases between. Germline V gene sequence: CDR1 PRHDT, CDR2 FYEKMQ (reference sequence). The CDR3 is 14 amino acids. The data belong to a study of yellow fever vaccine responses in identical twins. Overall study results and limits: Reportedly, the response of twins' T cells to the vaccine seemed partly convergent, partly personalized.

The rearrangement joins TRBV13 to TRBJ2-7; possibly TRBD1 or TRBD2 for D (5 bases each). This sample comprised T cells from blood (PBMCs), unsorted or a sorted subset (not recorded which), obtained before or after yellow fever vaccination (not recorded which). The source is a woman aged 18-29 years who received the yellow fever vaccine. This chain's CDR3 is CASSLGTVSYEQYF. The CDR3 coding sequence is TGTGCCAGCAGCCTCGGGACGGTCTCCTACGAGCAGTACTTC.